The rows below give T cell receptor beta chains drawn from one sample of a study of blood T cell repertoires in COVID-19. Profiled with immunoSEQ multiplex PCR; TCRdb holds only in-frame clones, not every one. The sample lists around 18,000 clones; 75% to 90% were seen once. Material for sequencing was peripheral blood. These receptors originate from an older man with acute or convalescent COVID-19. Each CDR3 is given with its conserved first and last residue. The order of the fields is J gene, V gene, CDR3 length, clone size, D gene, CDR3 protein, CDR3 DNA. The D gene is left open where the match is weak. Rows may omit the clone size; those that give it use once, few, many or a size class.

>TRBJ1-1|TRBV9|15|.|TRBD1
CASSAQQGAPTEAFF
TGTGCCAGCAGCGCGCAACAGGGGGCGCCAACTGAAGCTTTCTTT
>TRBJ1-1|TRBV7-2|14|.|TRBD1
CASSFGRGSTEAFF
TGTGCCAGCAGCTTCGGCAGGGGGAGCACTGAAGCTTTCTTT
>TRBJ2-7|TRBV5-6|15|.|TRBD1
CASSDGAGTGYEQYF
TGTGCCAGCAGCGACGGCGCCGGGACAGGCTACGAGCAGTACTTC
>TRBJ1-1|TRBV7-3|15|.|TRBD1
CASSPGTGIDTEAFF
TGTGCCAGCAGCCCCGGGACAGGGATCGACACTGAAGCTTTCTTT
>TRBJ1-6|TRBV3-1/TRBV3-2|14|.|TRBD1
CASSFRTGDSPLHF
TGTGCCAGCAGCTTTAGGACAGGGGATTCACCCCTCCACTTT
>TRBJ2-5|TRBV7-2|16|.|TRBD1
CASSLLQGASQETQYF
TGTGCCAGCAGCTTGCTACAGGGGGCGTCCCAAGAGACCCAGTACTTC
>TRBJ1-1|TRBV6-5|14|.|.
CASSYGRVDTEAFF
TGTGCCAGCAGTTACGGCAGGGTAGACACTGAAGCTTTCTTT
>TRBJ2-5|TRBV6-2/TRBV6-3|15|few|.
CASSYDAGSQETQYF
TGTGCCAGCAGTTACGATGCGGGTAGCCAGGAGACCCAGTACTTC
>TRBJ2-7|TRBV2|14|.|.
CASAGRINSYEQYF
TGTGCCAGCGCGGGACGGATCAACTCCTACGAGCAGTACTTC
>TRBJ1-2|TRBV7-2|14|.|TRBD1
CASSLAKGAEGYTF
TGTGCCAGCAGCTTAGCTAAGGGGGCTGAGGGCTACACCTTC
>TRBJ2-7|TRBV7-2|13|.|.
CASSFEPIYEQYF
TGTGCCAGCAGCTTCGAGCCCATCTACGAGCAGTACTTC
>TRBJ1-5|TRBV7-9|14|.|.
CASSFTGEHQPQHF
TGTGCCAGCAGCTTCACGGGGGAGCATCAGCCCCAGCATTTT
>TRBJ1-5|TRBV5-4|15|.|TRBD1
CASSPGQGAHQPQHF
TGTGCCAGCAGCCCGGGACAGGGGGCCCATCAGCCCCAGCATTTT
>TRBJ2-2|TRBV9|15|.|.
CASSGPSGGSKELFF
TGTGCCAGCAGCGGACCTTCAGGGGGGTCTAAGGAGCTGTTTTTT
>TRBJ2-1|TRBV6-6|14|.|TRBD1
CASSYSRQGTEQFF
TGTGCCAGCAGTTACTCTCGACAGGGGACTGAGCAGTTCTTC
>TRBJ1-6|TRBV6-2/TRBV6-3|14|.|.
CASCRLRGSSPLHF
TGTGCCAGCTGCCGTTTACGAGGTAGTTCACCCCTCCACTTT
>TRBJ1-2|TRBV2|13|.|.
CASSDPTNYGYTF
TGTGCCAGCAGTGACCCAACTAACTATGGCTACACCTTC
>TRBJ2-1|TRBV24-1|16|.|TRBD1
CATSDRQGRAYNEQFF
TGTGCCACCAGTGATCGACAGGGTCGAGCCTACAATGAGCAGTTCTTC
>TRBJ2-2|TRBV6-5|15|.|TRBD1
CASRRQGQNPRGLFF
TGTGCCAGCAGGCGACAGGGGCAAAACCCCCGTGGACTGTTTTTT
>TRBJ1-5|TRBV4-1|19|.|.
CASSQDVGAFPGGNQPQHF
TGCGCCAGCAGCCAAGATGTGGGTGCTTTTCCGGGAGGCAATCAGCCCCAGCATTTT
>TRBJ1-6|TRBV9|17|.|.
CASSVAGLRGYNSPLHF
TGTGCCAGCAGCGTAGCTGGGCTGCGGGGCTATAATTCACCCCTCCACTTT
>TRBJ1-1|TRBV19|14|.|TRBD1
CASSRDSGNTEAFF
TGTGCCAGTAGTAGGGACAGCGGGAACACTGAAGCTTTCTTT
>TRBJ2-7|TRBV29-1|13|.|TRBD1
CSAGQGGPYEQYF
TGCAGCGCCGGACAGGGAGGACCCTACGAGCAGTACTTC
>TRBJ1-1|TRBV19|16|.|TRBD1
CASKSQGQGVYTEAFF
TGTGCCAGTAAGTCCCAGGGACAGGGAGTGTACACTGAAGCTTTCTTT
>TRBJ1-1|TRBV4-3|15|.|.
CASSQALTLNTEAFF
TGCGCCAGCAGCCAAGCCCTTACATTGAACACTGAAGCTTTCTTT
>TRBJ1-6|TRBV6-5|15|.|.
CASSYLSDNSSPLHF
TGTGCCAGCAGTTACCTCTCGGACAATTCTTCACCCCTCCACTTT
>TRBJ2-7|TRBV7-8|15|.|.
CASSPRRTSTGEQYF
TGTGCCAGCAGCCCCAGGAGGACTTCTACGGGGGAGCAGTACTTC
>TRBJ2-5|TRBV29-1|16|.|TRBD2
CSVRGVGGRTVETQYF
TGCAGCGTTCGGGGGGTAGGAGGAAGAACCGTGGAGACCCAGTACTTC
>TRBJ1-6|TRBV6-5|16|.|.
CASSYTRQTYNSPLHF
TGTGCCAGCAGTTACACCCGACAGACCTATAATTCACCCCTCCACTTT
>TRBJ1-6|TRBV27|15|few|.
CASSRSGEANSPLHF
TGTGCCAGCAGTCGATCGGGGGAGGCAAATTCACCCCTCCACTTT
>TRBJ2-5|TRBV5-1|16|.|TRBD2
CASSSSAQGGEETQYF
TGCGCCAGCAGCTCCTCCGCCCAGGGAGGGGAAGAGACCCAGTACTTC
>TRBJ1-4|TRBV7-9|11|.|.
CASSGNEKLFF
TGTGCCAGCTCGGGGAATGAAAAACTGTTTTTT
>TRBJ1-6|TRBV6-5|16|.|.
CASSYLSIRGNSPLHF
TGTGCCAGCAGTTACTTGTCTATACGGGGAAATTCACCCCTCCACTTT
>TRBJ2-1|TRBV29-1|16|.|TRBD2
CSVEDRKLAGRDEQFF
TGCAGCGTTGAAGATCGAAAGCTAGCGGGGAGGGATGAGCAGTTCTTC
>TRBJ2-5|TRBV7-9|14|.|.
CASSRFDGQETQYF
TGTGCCAGCAGCAGATTCGACGGGCAAGAGACCCAGTACTTC
>TRBJ1-4|TRBV19|13|.|.
CASSGSANEKLFF
TGTGCCAGTAGTGGCTCTGCAAATGAAAAACTGTTTTTT
>TRBJ1-5|TRBV19|14|few|TRBD1
CASSQQGWNQPQHF
TGTGCCAGTAGCCAACAGGGGTGGAATCAGCCCCAGCATTTT
>TRBJ1-2|TRBV6-1|16|.|.
CASSENYGQRFYGYTF
TGTGCCAGCAGTGAAAATTACGGACAGCGTTTCTATGGCTACACCTTC
>TRBJ2-5|TRBV7-2|14|.|.
CASSNTGFRETQYF
TGTGCCAGCAGCAATACAGGGTTCCGAGAGACCCAGTACTTC
>TRBJ2-5|TRBV7-9|14|.|TRBD1
CASSPGQGRETQYF
TGTGCCAGCAGCCCAGGACAGGGCAGAGAGACCCAGTACTTC
>TRBJ1-6|TRBV6-2/TRBV6-3|16|.|.
CASSRPTIVRNSPLHF
TGTGCCAGCAGCCGACCGACAATTGTTCGTAATTCACCCCTCCACTTT
>TRBJ2-1|TRBV7-2|15|.|TRBD2
CASSTGTSVNNEQFF
TGTGCCAGCAGCACCGGGACTAGCGTTAACAATGAGCAGTTCTTC
>TRBJ2-5|TRBV11-2|13|.|.
CASSLAYQETQYF
TGTGCCAGCAGCTTAGCTTACCAAGAGACCCAGTACTTC
>TRBJ2-7|TRBV5-6|18|.|TRBD2
CARNHPTSGSRRGYEQYF
TGTGCCAGAAATCACCCTACTAGCGGTTCAAGGAGAGGGTACGAGCAGTACTTC
>TRBJ2-7|TRBV5-6|15|few|.
CASSLGGPYPYEQYF
TGTGCCAGCAGCTTGGGAGGCCCCTACCCATACGAGCAGTACTTC
>TRBJ1-1|TRBV3-1/TRBV3-2|14|.|TRBD1
CASSARTGYSEAFF
TGTGCCAGCAGCGCTCGGACAGGGTATAGTGAAGCTTTCTTT
>TRBJ1-6|TRBV30|15|.|.
CAWSVQAGNNSPLHF
TGTGCCTGGAGTGTACAGGCAGGGAACAATTCACCCCTCCACTTT
>TRBJ1-3|TRBV27|14|.|.
CASSLGQVGNTIYF
TGTGCCAGCAGTTTAGGGCAGGTTGGAAACACCATATATTTT
>TRBJ2-3|TRBV7-2|15|.|.
CASTLGVLITDTQYF
TGTGCCAGTACTTTAGGGGTATTAATAACAGATACGCAGTATTTT